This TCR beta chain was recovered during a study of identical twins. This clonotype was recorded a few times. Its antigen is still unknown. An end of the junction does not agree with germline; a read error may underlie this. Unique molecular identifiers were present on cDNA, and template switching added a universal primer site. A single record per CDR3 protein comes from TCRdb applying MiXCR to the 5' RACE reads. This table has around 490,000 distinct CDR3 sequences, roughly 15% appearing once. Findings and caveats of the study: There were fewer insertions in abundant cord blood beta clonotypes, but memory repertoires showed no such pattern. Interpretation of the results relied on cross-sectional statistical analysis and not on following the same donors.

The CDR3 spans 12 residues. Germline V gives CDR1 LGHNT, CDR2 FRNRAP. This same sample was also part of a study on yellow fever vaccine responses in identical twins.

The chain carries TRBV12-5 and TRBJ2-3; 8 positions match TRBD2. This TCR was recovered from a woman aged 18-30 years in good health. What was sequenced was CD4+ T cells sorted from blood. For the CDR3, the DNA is TGTGCTAGTGGCATGGGGACCGGGACTAGTGATTTT. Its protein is CASGMGTGTSDF. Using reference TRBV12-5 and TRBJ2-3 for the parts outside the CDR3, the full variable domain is DARVTQTPRHKVTEMGQEVTMRCQPILGHNTVFWYRQTMMQGLELLAYFRNRAPLDDSGMPKDRFSAEMPDATLATLKIQPSEPRDSAVYFCASGMGTGTSDFGPGTRLTVL.